This record looks at one TCR beta chain sequence and its context. Its antigen is unidentified. The data were taken from a study of cytomegalovirus exposure and HLA in healthy donors. Though nominally healthy at sampling, donors likely had unrecorded immune exposures. Whole-study results and caveats: Some highly shared sequence variants likely arose as a pipeline artifact. In an earlier analysis, most TCR beta V segments were productive about 87% or about 30% of the time.

Amplification used 60 Vbeta primers and 13 Jbeta primers. TCRdb keeps only in-frame clones here, not all; method: immunoSEQ multiplex PCR. This sample carries approximately 100,000 clones, 60% to 85% of them seen once, and the ten largest clones take 15% to 20%. Germline V gives CDR1 LNHDA, CDR2 SQIVND (reference sequence). V lost 5 bases and J lost 3; bases outside the gene matches: 8. CDR3 length: 16 residues. Sequenced: PBMCs. The source of this sequence is a man aged 55 to 70 in good health and CMV-seropositive. This rearrangement joins TRBV19 to TRBJ2-2; 8 positions match TRBD2. DNA of the CDR3: TGTGCCAGTAGTTACAGCGGGGGTATTCACACCGGGGAGCTGTTTTTT. This codes for CASSYSGGIHTGELFF.